This T cell receptor (beta chain) was captured by sequencing in a study of T cell responses to AZD1222 COVID-19 vaccine (dated by TCRdb to the early 2020s). Study-level background: AZD1222 recipients with second doses at about 4 weeks or about 12 weeks were pooled, because spike-specific TCR depth and breadth did not differ between schedules. A total of 233 trial participants underwent TCR sequencing, of whom about 210 received two doses of AZD1222 and about 25 received two doses of the MenACWY control vaccine. Enrollment into the trials was organized by age into subgroups of 18-55, 56-69 and 70-plus years, and those subgroups contained about 150, 27 and 61 TCR-sequenced participants, respectively. Summary of the overall study and its limitations: Participants were mostly white British and included more females than males, and it was suggested by the authors that clonal diversity may have been underestimated. Because no day 14 peak-response samples were available, repertoires were characterized only after the peak T cell response. Reportedly, close to half of the unique spike-specific TCRs recognized epitopes lying outside the regions that are mutated in the B.1.351 and B.1.1.7 variants. In the small 56-69-year group, the increase in depth fell short of significance, most likely because of low power. Vaccine-associated CD4 TCRs spanned the whole spike protein, with dominant responses in regions 160-218 and 743-854. Spike-specific TCR breadth and depth rose significantly after two AZD1222 doses compared with day 0 and with MenACWY recipients. Conclusions about previously exposed vaccinees are limited because only six or seven AZD1222 recipients were SARS-CoV-2 seropositive at baseline.

The CDR3 starts with the cysteine, ends with the phenylalanine, and has 13 residues. Only CDR3 DNA is held: 39 bases, read in frame from base 1. V loses 0 bases, J loses 8 bases, and the germline ends lie 10 bases apart. For CDR1 and CDR2, the germline V gene lists SGHTA and FQGNSA. This sample's time point label indicates: baseline before first vaccination. Vaccinee samples came from UK trials COV001 and COV002, including a single-blind randomized controlled phase 2/3 trial of AZD1222 (ChAdOx1 nCoV-19) in healthy adults. For TCRbeta chain sequencing, PBMC samples were collected from trial participants at day 0 and at day 28 after the second dose. As to this clone: The antigen this receptor binds is unknown. One base away there is no much larger clone; base qualities are not given.

The CDR3 regions of human TCRbeta chains were analyzed by immunosequencing. On the authors' methods: TCRs in the repertoires were matched against a reference library of SARS-CoV-2-specific TCRs that had been generated with the MIRA antigen-specificity platform. Breadth was defined as the fraction of unique TCRs that were SARS-CoV-2-associated. Depth was defined as the fraction of total T cells that were SARS-CoV-2-associated. Using the MIRA data, each spike-specific TCR was assigned both to the spike region to which the TCR was reactive and to a CD4 or CD8 class. Log10-transformed breadth and depth values were compared by one-way ANOVA with Sidak's multiple comparisons tests. TCRdb re-hosts the immuneACCESS table, in-frame sequences only. Its copies lack some clones; in the studies checked, an unresolved V gene accounts for under half of them, and the cause for the rest is not known. That table gives V, J and clone size, and the DNA gave D and trimming. The sample table lists about 160,000 clones, around 90% of them with a count of one. The ten largest clones take up around 1.8% of the sample.

The clonotype originates from an adult in good health. Here the sequenced sample was peripheral blood, taken on day 0 of AZD1222 vaccination. Rearrangement joined TRBV7-2 to TRBJ1-2; the D gene cannot be named for sure. The CDR3 loop reads CASSLAPGRGYTF. The base sequence is TGTGCCAGCAGCTTAGCCCCGGGAAGGGGCTACACCTTC.